Shown below are 8 T cell receptor beta chains from a single sample sequenced in a study of OX40 agonist ivuxolimab in advanced cancers. The table came from immunoSEQ multiplex PCR; TCRdb's copy has only in-frame clones and leaves some out. The data contain approximately 31,000 clones, 70% to 90% of them singletons. Here the sequenced sample was CD4+ or CD8+ T cells sorted from blood, taken in a trial of the OX40 agonist ivuxolimab. All receptors derive from an adult with an advanced solid tumor such as melanoma, head and neck, liver or kidney cancer.

The chain couples TRBV5-1 to TRBJ2-7; 7 bases align to TRBD1. The CDR3 loop spans 11 amino acids. The ends lost 7 bases at V and 3 bases at J; junction bases unmatched: 1. Germline lookup yields CDR1 SGHRS and CDR2 YFSETQ. CDR3 DNA: TGCGCCAGCCGGACAGGCTACGAGCAGTACTTC. Translating it yields CASRTGYEQYF.

This sequence joins TRBV27 and TRBJ2-7; D might be TRBD1 (5 bases). The CDR3 length is 13 residues. Germline assignment: CDR1 MNHEY and CDR2 SMNVEV (reference sequence). V was cut by 4 bases and J by 2 bases, with 9 bases left in between. This CDR3 reads CASSYQGTYEQYF. CDR3 bases: TGTGCCAGCAGTTACCAGGGTACCTACGAGCAGTACTTC.

This clone was seen just once. The chain employs TRBV28 and TRBJ1-5; D perhaps matches TRBD1 (5 bases). The CDR3 runs to 17 residues. V was cut by 7 bases and J by 0 bases, with 19 bases left in between. Germline CDR1 reads MDHEN; CDR2 reads SYDVKM. The CDR3 DNA reads as TGTGCCAGCACCGAGGACAAAGGGGTCTATAGCAATCAGCCCCAGCATTTT. This sequence encodes CASTEDKGVYSNQPQHF. Variable domain in full (rest from reference TRBV28 and TRBJ1-5): DVKVTQSSRYLVKRTGEKVFLECVQDMDHENMFWYRQDPGLGLRLIYFSYDVKMKEKGDIPEGYSVSREKKERFSLILESASTNQTSMYLCASTEDKGVYSNQPQHFGDGTRLSIL.

This clone was recorded once. The chain links TRBV11-1 to TRBJ2-7; no definite D call. The CDR3 runs 13 residues. Deletions cut 0 bases from V and 3 bases from J, with 6 bases between. Per germline, CDR1 SGHAT and CDR2 FQDESV (reference sequence). The CDR3 DNA sequence: TGTGCCAGCAGCTTAGCTCGTGACTACGAGCAGTACTTC. Protein product: CASSLARDYEQYF.

The rearrangement uses TRBV2 and TRBJ1-4; no clear D gene. Trimming left V 2 bases short and J 8 bases short, with 18 bases between. Germline V gene lookup returns CDR1 SNHLY and CDR2 FYNNEI. This CDR3 spans 16 amino acids. The CDR3 coding sequence is TGTGCCAGCAGTGAAACTGCCCGGGAGGTCAGGGAAAAACTGTTTTTT. Translation gives CASSETAREVREKLFF.

The V call is TRBV12-5, the J call TRBJ2-5; no clear D gene. The CDR3 is 13 amino acids. Germline-derived CDR1 and CDR2 are LGHNT and FRNRAP. V was trimmed by 0 bases and J by 5 bases, leaving 7 bases between them. CDR3 protein: CASGLVLGETQYF. The CDR3 DNA reads TGTGCTAGTGGTTTGGTATTGGGGGAGACCCAGTACTTC.

The chain carries TRBV14 and TRBJ1-1; 11 nucleotides agree with TRBD1. Germline V lookup: CDR1 SGHDN, CDR2 FVKESK. This CDR3 region has 18 residues. Trimming cost V 0 bases and J 6 bases; bases outside gene matches: 12. In DNA, the CDR3 is TGTGCCAGCAGCCAAGAGGGAAGGACAGGGGGCTCGTGGGCTGAAGCTTTCTTT. Residues: CASSQEGRTGGSWAEAFF. The whole variable domain, remainder taken from reference TRBV14 and TRBJ1-1, is EAGVTQFPSHSVIEKGQTVTLRCDPISGHDNLYWYRRVMGKEIKFLLHFVKESKQDESGMPNNRFLAERTGGTYSTLKVQPAELEDSGVYFCASSQEGRTGGSWAEAFFGQGTRLTVV.

The chain has TRBV11-2 and TRBJ2-7, with D uncertain. Germline V gene lookup returns CDR1 SGHAT and CDR2 FQNNGV. CDR3 length: 13 residues. Trimming removed 3 bases at V and 3 bases at J, with 9 bases between. The CDR3, as DNA: TGTGCCAGCAGCTTTGGGTCCCTCTACGAGCAGTACTTC. Protein: CASSFGSLYEQYF.